The 19 T cell receptor beta chains listed next were all sequenced from one sample in a study of response to subunit inactivated influenza vaccine. MiXCR was run by TCRdb on the RT-PCR reads, yielding one entry per CDR3 protein. The sample holds 500,000 or so distinct CDR3 sequences, 11% seen once. This specimen consisted of PBMCs from blood, obtained roughly 45 days after vaccination. These receptors all come from a man aged 45-65 years who received an inactivated influenza vaccine.

The table lists this clonotype with a few counts. J is TRBJ2-2 and V is TRBV9; 11 nucleotides align to TRBD2. Trimming removed 3 bases from V and 2 bases from J; junction bases left unmatched: 6. Looked up from germline, CDR1 is SGDLS and CDR2 is YYNGEE. The CDR3 contains 17 residues. This CDR3 reads CASSELAGVGNTGELFF. CDR3 sequence (DNA): TGTGCCAGCAGCGAACTAGCGGGAGTAGGAAACACCGGGGAGCTGTTTTTT.

V gene TRBV20-1 combines with J gene TRBJ1-4, with no clear D. This CDR3 has 14 amino acids. The germline CDR1 and CDR2 sequences are DFQATT and SNEGSKA (reference sequence). V was pared by 3 bases and J by 4 bases, with 12 bases between. The DNA for the CDR3 is TGCAGTGCTAGGGACCCAAGCGGTAATGAAAAACTGTTTTTT. It is translated as CSARDPSGNEKLFF.

As to this clonotype: Germline is not matched at one junction end, which may reflect a read error. V gene TRBV7-9 combines with J gene TRBJ2-1, with TRBD2 identical over 7 bases. CDR3 length: 15 amino acids. Germline loops: CDR1 SEHNR, CDR2 FQNEAQ (reference sequence). The DNA for the CDR3 is TGTGCCAGCAGCTTACGCGGGAGCTCCCACAATGAGCAGTTCTTC. This translates into CASSLRGSSHNEQFF.

The chain links TRBV7-8 to TRBJ1-5, with D perhaps TRBD1 (5 bases). The V end lost 5 bases, the J end lost 5 bases, and 16 bases lay between the germline ends. Germline V gene sequence: CDR1 SGHVS, CDR2 FQNEAQ. The CDR3 is 15 amino acids. The CDR3 DNA follows: TGTGCCAGCAGCCATTCGAACAGGTGGGATCAGCCCCAGCATTTT. Translation: CASSHSNRWDQPQHF.

This clonotype occurred many times. The chain joins TRBV7-2 to TRBJ2-7; 7 bases align to TRBD1. After removal of 7 bases from V and 0 bases from J, the junction contained 6 bases not matched to a gene. Per germline, CDR1 SGHTA and CDR2 FQGNSA. The CDR3 totals 14 residues. The CDR3 DNA sequence: TGTGCCAGCACCCCGGACAGGATCTCCTACGAGCAGTACTTC. Translation gives CASTPDRISYEQYF.

The gene calls are TRBV18 and TRBJ2-2; no firm D call. The germline gives CDR1 KGHSH, CDR2 LQKENI. The CDR3 is 18 amino acids. The V and J ends lost 3 bases and 0 bases respectively, with 17 bases between them. The DNA for the CDR3 is TGTGCCAGCTCACCTAGCACGCTAGGATACACGAACACCGGGGAGCTGTTTTTT. It encodes CASSPSTLGYTNTGELFF.

In its sample, this clonotype was seen a few times. The CDR3 is CASSLSSGTGGAGRELFF. In nucleotides, the CDR3 is TGTGCCAGCAGCCTATCTTCCGGGACAGGGGGCGCGGGCCGGGAGCTGTTTTTT. The V call is TRBV6-2 or TRBV6-3, the J call TRBJ2-2; 12 bases line up with TRBD1. V lost 6 bases and J lost 9; bases outside the gene matches: 17. Per germline, CDR1 MNHEY and CDR2 SVGEGT. This CDR3 region has 18 residues.

This chain uses TRBV6-5 with TRBJ2-7; 10 nucleotides match TRBD1. Germline values: CDR1 MNHEY, CDR2 SVGAGI. J was trimmed by 3 bases and V by 0 bases; bases with no gene match: 2. The CDR3 is 15 amino acids. CDR3: CASSYSRTGGYEQYF. The DNA for the CDR3 is TGTGCCAGCAGTTACTCAAGGACAGGGGGCTACGAGCAGTACTTC.

There are many counts of this clonotype. V and J are TRBV29-1 and TRBJ2-1, with no clear D. The V end was cut by 3 bases, the J end by 0 bases, with 3 bases between. CDR1 and CDR2 from the germline V gene are SQVTM and ANQGSEA. The CDR3 spans 12 residues. CDR3: CSVDSSYNEQFF. The DNA for the CDR3 is TGCAGCGTTGACAGCTCCTACAATGAGCAGTTCTTC.

V gene TRBV10-3 combines with J gene TRBJ2-7; perhaps TRBD1 as D (6 bases). The germline V gene encodes CDR1 ENHRY and CDR2 SYGVKD. The V and J ends lost 4 bases and 1 base respectively, with 11 bases between them. The CDR3 has 14 residues. The CDR3 DNA reads TGTGCCATCAGTGGGGGGCACCGTTCCTACGAGCAGTACTTC. Amino acid sequence: CAISGGHRSYEQYF.

This clonotype occurred many times. The chain links TRBV4-2 to TRBJ2-1, with 10 bases lining up with TRBD2. This CDR3 has 16 residues. Germline CDR1 reads LGHNA; CDR2 reads YNFKEQ. The junction had 6 bases not matched to a gene; V was cut back by 3 bases and J by 4 bases. The CDR3 DNA reads as TGTGCCAGCAGCCAGGAGACTAGCGGGCAGTACAATGAGCAGTTCTTC. Amino acid sequence: CASSQETSGQYNEQFF.

This clonotype was seen many times. The chain joins TRBV29-1 to TRBJ2-1; possible D gene TRBD2, 6 bases. This CDR3 has 13 amino acids. V dropped 2 bases and J dropped 6 bases, with 11 bases sitting between them. Germline CDR1 SQVTM, CDR2 ANQGSEA. The CDR3 sequence is CSVEIGSVNEQFF. As DNA, the CDR3 is TGCAGCGTTGAAATCGGGAGTGTCAATGAGCAGTTCTTC.

This rearrangement joins TRBV28 to TRBJ2-1; D ambiguous. CDR1 MDHEN and CDR2 SYDVKM come from the germline V gene. V was shortened by 2 bases and J by 2 bases, with 10 bases between the two germline ends. This CDR3 has 15 residues. The CDR3 DNA sequence: TGTGCCAGCAGTTTAGTCCCCCCAGCCTACAATGAGCAGTTCTTC. Its protein product is CASSLVPPAYNEQFF.

Only a few counts were recorded for this clonotype. The rearrangement links TRBV5-1 to TRBJ2-5; D is unresolved. Per the germline V gene, CDR1 is SGHRS and CDR2 is YFSETQ. V was clipped by 0 bases and J by 2 bases, with 8 bases between them. The CDR3 runs 14 residues. The CDR3 is CASSLESGQETQYF. The CDR3 DNA reads TGCGCCAGCAGCTTGGAGTCTGGGCAAGAGACCCAGTACTTC. The whole variable domain, remainder taken from reference TRBV5-1 and TRBJ2-5, is KAGVTQTPRYLIKTRGQQVTLSCSPISGHRSVSWYQQTPGQGLQFLFEYFSETQRNKGNFPGRFSGRQFSNSRSEMNVSTLELGDSALYLCASSLESGQETQYFGPGTRLLVL.

This clonotype was seen only a few times. The chain carries TRBV20-1 and TRBJ2-1, with D perhaps matching TRBD1 or TRBD2 (6 bases each). This CDR3 region has 15 residues. In germline, CDR1 is DFQATT, CDR2 SNEGSKA (reference sequence). The V end was cut by 5 bases, the J end by 4 bases, with 18 bases between. The DNA of the CDR3 is TGCAGTGCTGGTGGGGGGCGGATTAATTACAATGAGCAGTTCTTC. Encoded protein: CSAGGGRINYNEQFF.

V and J are TRBV20-1 and TRBJ1-5; 9 bases line up with TRBD1. V shed 1 base, J shed 6 bases, and the junction held 13 bases outside the gene matches. Germline CDR1 DFQATT, CDR2 SNEGSKA (reference sequence). The length of the CDR3 is 17 residues. CDR3 protein: CSARAPVGDRVFQPQHF. The CDR3 coding sequence is TGCAGTGCTAGAGCCCCAGTCGGGGACAGGGTTTTTCAGCCCCAGCATTTT.

The table lists this clonotype with many counts. V gene TRBV20-1 combines with J gene TRBJ1-1, with D hard to call. This CDR3 has 14 residues. The V gene's germline CDR1 is DFQATT and CDR2 SNEGSKA (reference sequence). Trimming took 5 bases from V and 1 from J, leaving 14 bases between them. The DNA of the CDR3 is TGCAGTGCTCCGGATATGAGGTCGAACACTGAAGCTTTCTTT. Translation gives CSAPDMRSNTEAFF.

This clonotype occurred once. This sequence joins TRBV5-1 and TRBJ2-5, with TRBD2 identical over 12 bases. V lost 4 bases to trimming and J lost 0 bases; unmatched junction nucleotides: 1. CDR3 length: 15 residues. Germline values: CDR1 SGHRS, CDR2 YFSETQ. The CDR3 sequence: CASSRLAGDQETQYF. In nucleotides, the CDR3 is TGCGCCAGCAGCCGACTAGCGGGAGACCAAGAGACCCAGTACTTC.

The table lists this clonotype with a few counts. The chain recombines TRBV7-9 with TRBJ2-7; D gene unclear. Germline CDR1 is SEHNR and CDR2 is FQNEAQ (reference sequence). Deletions cut 5 bases from V and 7 bases from J, with 9 bases between. This CDR3 spans 11 amino acids. This CDR3 reads CASSHSSEQYF. CDR3 coding DNA: TGTGCCAGCAGCCACTCTTCGGAGCAGTACTTC.